The rows below give T cell receptor beta chains drawn from one sample of a study of T cells in Graves' hyperthyroidism and ophthalmopathy. TCRdb independently ran MiXCR on the multiplex PCR reads; one entry per CDR3 protein. This table holds roughly 660,000 distinct CDR3 sequences, roughly a sixth found once. The material sequenced was blood. These receptors were obtained from a man aged 45-60 years with Graves' hyperthyroidism. Each CDR3 is given with its conserved first and last residue. A D gene is named only where the DNA matches it firmly. Not all rows give a size; the values are once, few, many and, for expanded clones, a class.

len	v_gene	d_gene	j_gene	abundance	CDR3nt	CDR3aa
13	TRBV2	NA	TRBJ2-2	many	TGTGCCAGCGGGAGCGAAAACACCGGGGAGCTGTTTTTT	CASGSENTGELFF
14	TRBV28	TRBD2	TRBJ2-1	NA	TGTGCCAGCAGTGAACTAGCGGATTACAATGAGCAGTTCTTC	CASSELADYNEQFF
14	TRBV7-9	NA	TRBJ2-6	few	TGTGCCAGCAGCTTAGAAGTCGGGGCCAACGTCCTGACTTTC	CASSLEVGANVLTF
11	TRBV2	NA	TRBJ2-5	many	TGTGCCAGCAGTGAAAAGGAGACCCAGTACTTC	CASSEKETQYF
14	TRBV11-1	TRBD2	TRBJ2-1	NA	TGTGCCAGCAGCCCGCGACTAGCGGGAGGAAAGCAGTTCTTC	CASSPRLAGGKQFF
15	TRBV2	NA	TRBJ2-1	many	TGTGCCAGCAGCGAGAGCGGGCCAGCCTACAATGAGCAGTTCTTC	CASSESGPAYNEQFF
12	TRBV6-2/TRBV6-3	NA	TRBJ2-1	many	TGTGCCAGCAGTTATAGCTGGAATGAGCAGTTCTTC	CASSYSWNEQFF
16	TRBV3-1	TRBD1	TRBJ2-2	NA	TGTGGCAGCAGCCCTCTGGGACAGGGTATGGCCGGGGAGCTGTTTTTT	CGSSPLGQGMAGELFF
15	TRBV12-3/TRBV12-4	NA	TRBJ2-5	many	TGTGCCAGCAGTCCTAGACAGGCCCCGCAAGAGACCCAGTACTTC	CASSPRQAPQETQYF
17	TRBV10-1	TRBD2	TRBJ2-7	NA	TGCGCCAGCAGTGACCGTAGCGGGAGGGGGTCGGTCGACGAGCAGTACTTC	CASSDRSGRGSVDEQYF